This TCR beta chain was sequenced during a study of T cells in Graves' hyperthyroidism and ophthalmopathy. Researchers amplified the TCR beta CDR3 regions from RNA transcripts. Initially, a first-round RT-PCR of the TCR CDR3 employed the HTBI primer set. Each CDR3 protein gets one entry after TCRdb re-called the multiplex PCR reads with MiXCR. The sample carries a few hundred thousand distinct CDR3 sequences, less than 20% recorded once. The length of the CDR3 is 17 residues. Trimming stripped 2 bases from V and 6 bases from J, with 19 bases between. The germline gives CDR1 SGHAT, CDR2 FQNNGV. This clonotype was seen repeatedly, ten times or more.

The origin of this receptor is a woman in her 30s with Graves' hyperthyroidism. Sequencing was performed on blood. J is TRBJ2-2 and V is TRBV11-2; TRBD2 is a possible D gene (6 bases). Written as DNA, the CDR3 is TGTGCCAGCAGCTTAAAATGGGCTAGCGTCCGATCCGGGGAGCTGTTTTTT. Residues: CASSLKWASVRSGELFF.